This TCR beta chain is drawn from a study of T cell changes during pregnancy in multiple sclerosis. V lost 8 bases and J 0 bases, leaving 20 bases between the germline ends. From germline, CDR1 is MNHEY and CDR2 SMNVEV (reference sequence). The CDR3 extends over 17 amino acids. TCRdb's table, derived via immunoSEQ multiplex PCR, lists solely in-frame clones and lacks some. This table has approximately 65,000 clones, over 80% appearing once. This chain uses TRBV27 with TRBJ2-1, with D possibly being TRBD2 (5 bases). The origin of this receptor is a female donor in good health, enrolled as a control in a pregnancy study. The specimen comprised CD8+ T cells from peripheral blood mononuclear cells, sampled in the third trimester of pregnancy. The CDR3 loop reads CASSYGAGVPSYNEQFF. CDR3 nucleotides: TGTGCCAGCTCATACGGAGCCGGGGTCCCCTCCTACAATGAGCAGTTCTTC.